There are a few counts of the clone carrying this TCR beta chain. The people who gave samples were healthy Caucasians from Russia, aged about 6 to 100. PBMCs numbering at least 7 million were isolated per sample. This sample was included in a study of blood T cells in healthy people across ages. Study as a whole: Template-switching capture recovered about one barcoded beta molecule per two T cells.

V lost 1 base, J lost 5 bases, and 13 bases stayed unmatched. Germline values: CDR1 SGHTA, CDR2 FQGNSA. The CDR3 runs 18 residues. A second PCR of roughly 6 to 12 cycles used a sample-barcoded 5' primer and a J-beta primer mix. TCRdb ran MiXCR on the 5' RACE reads and lists one entry per CDR3 protein. The repertoire includes 800,000 to 950,000 distinct CDR3 sequences, about 37% of them detected once, and approximately 12% sits in the top ten. This TCR was sampled from a man aged 18 to 29 in good health. The chain uses TRBV7-2 and TRBJ2-3, with TRBD1 matching over 9 bases. Sequenced sample: blood. CDR3 protein: CASSLVAFYRGHIDTQYF. CDR3 nucleotide sequence: TGTGCCAGCAGCTTAGTTGCGTTTTACAGGGGGCATATAGATACGCAGTATTTT.